These 21 T cell receptor beta chains share one sample of origin, sequenced in a study of beta chain features in type 1 diabetes. Every isolated RNA sample was fully reverse transcribed, so sequencing captured expressed TCRB transcripts. TCRdb's copy holds only in-frame clones and misses some; the assay was immunoSEQ multiplex PCR. The sample has 400,000 to 550,000 clones; around 10% are singletons. The sequenced material came from naive CD4+ T cells from blood. The receptors here all came from a woman in her late teens or twenties in good health.

In its sample, this clone was seen a few times. The chain employs TRBV30 and TRBJ1-1; no firm D call. The CDR3 sequence is 12 residues long. Germline V gives CDR1 GTSNPN, CDR2 SVGIG (reference sequence). The ends were cut back, 6 bases at V and 0 bases at J, with 8 bases in the middle. The CDR3 is CACRTLNTEAFF. The CDR3 DNA reads TGTGCCTGTAGGACCCTGAACACTGAAGCTTTCTTT.

This clone was counted between two and nine times. The gene calls are TRBV7-2 and TRBJ2-1; 8 nucleotides agree with TRBD1. This CDR3 spans 13 amino acids. Germline assignment: CDR1 SGHTA and CDR2 FQGNSA. The V segment lost 5 bases and the J segment 7 bases; nucleotides outside the gene matches: 4. This CDR3 reads CASSGQGLNEQFF. CDR3 sequence (DNA): TGTGCCAGCAGCGGACAGGGACTGAATGAGCAGTTCTTC.

In its sample, this clone was seen a few times. The rearrangement links TRBV5-1 to TRBJ1-2; a weak D match, TRBD1 (6 bases). The CDR3 length is 12 residues. Trimming removed 4 bases at V and 5 bases at J, with 9 bases between. Germline V gene sequence: CDR1 SGHRS, CDR2 YFSETQ. The CDR3 is CASSGQSYGYTF. The CDR3, as DNA: TGCGCCAGCAGCGGACAGAGTTATGGCTACACCTTC.

This clone has just a few counts. The chain recombines TRBV7-9 with TRBJ2-5; TRBD1 agrees at 10 bases. V was pared by 4 bases and J by 3 bases, with 11 bases of the junction left unmatched. The CDR3 sequence is 17 residues long. Looked up from germline, CDR1 is SEHNR and CDR2 is FQNEAQ (reference sequence). The CDR3: CASSSGGSTGGEETQYF. The CDR3 region has the DNA TGTGCCAGCAGCTCGGGAGGGTCGACAGGGGGCGAAGAGACCCAGTACTTC.

J is TRBJ1-4 and V is TRBV7-9; D might be TRBD1 (6 bases). Between the trimmed V and J ends, which lost 8 bases and 5 bases, there was a span of 12 bases. Per the germline V gene, CDR1 is SEHNR and CDR2 is FQNEAQ (reference sequence). The CDR3 runs to 13 residues. For the CDR3, the DNA is TGTGCCAGCGCGCCCACAGGGAATGAAAAACTGTTTTTT. Protein sequence: CASAPTGNEKLFF.

This chain joins TRBV29-1 and TRBJ1-1; D ambiguous. The length of the CDR3 is 12 residues. V lost 4 bases, J lost 5 bases, and 11 bases lay in between. Germline values: CDR1 SQVTM, CDR2 ANQGSEA. CDR3 bases: TGCAGCGTTGTGGCAGCCGGAACTGAAGCTTTCTTT. Its protein product is CSVVAAGTEAFF.

The chain couples TRBV15 to TRBJ1-4; 9 bases are a match to TRBD1. Per germline, CDR1 LNHNV and CDR2 YYDKDF (reference sequence). The CDR3 spans 14 residues. Germline trimming cut 7 bases from V and 8 bases from J; bases unmatched to any gene: 8. The DNA of the CDR3 is TGTGCCACCAATCCCGGGACAGGGAGAGAAAAACTGTTTTTT. It yields the protein CATNPGTGREKLFF.

The V and J genes are TRBV11-1 and TRBJ2-1; D is possibly TRBD1 (6 bases). The length of the CDR3 is 13 residues. Per germline, CDR1 SGHAT and CDR2 FQDESV (reference sequence). Trimming left V 5 bases short and J 5 bases short, with 10 bases between. As DNA, the CDR3 is TGTGCCAGCAGCCCAGGGGTAGACAATGAGCAGTTCTTC. It codes for CASSPGVDNEQFF.

This clone came up a few times. The chain has TRBV6-4 and TRBJ1-2; D call uncertain. The CDR3 contains 15 residues. Trimming shortened V by 6 bases and J by 0 bases, and 14 bases separated the two germline ends. Per germline, CDR1 MRHNA and CDR2 SNTAGT. As DNA, the CDR3 is TGTGCCAGCAGATTCGAACCGAGCCCTAACTATGGCTACACCTTC. This translates into CASRFEPSPNYGYTF.

The V and J genes are TRBV5-4 and TRBJ2-7; the D gene is possibly TRBD2 (5 bases). Trimming shortened V by 4 bases and J by 6 bases, and 8 bases separated the two germline ends. CDR3 length: 11 residues. The germline V gene encodes CDR1 SGHNT and CDR2 YYREEE (reference sequence). CDR3 in DNA: TGTGCCAGCAGCCTAGCCCTCGAGCAGTACTTC. It encodes CASSLALEQYF.

The rearrangement links TRBV30 to TRBJ1-3; 10 nucleotides match TRBD1. CDR1 GTSNPN and CDR2 SVGIG come from the germline V gene (reference sequence). The J segment lost 2 bases and the V segment lost 5 bases, leaving 3 bases of the junction unmatched. The CDR3 sequence is 14 residues long. The CDR3 coding sequence is TGTGCCTGGGGCGGGACAGGGGCTGGAAACACCATATATTTT. Translated, it gives CAWGGTGAGNTIYF.

The chain is built from TRBV7-8 and TRBJ1-1; D is undetermined. The CDR3 spans 13 residues. The ends were cut back, 6 bases at V and 5 bases at J, with 13 bases in the middle. CDR1 and CDR2 from the germline V gene are SGHVS and FQNEAQ. The CDR3 sequence is CASRIAGGTEAFF. As DNA, the CDR3 is TGTGCCAGCAGAATCGCGGGAGGGACTGAAGCTTTCTTT.

The chain employs TRBV5-1 and TRBJ2-7; 12 bases are shared with TRBD2. Trimming cost V 4 bases and J 2 bases; bases outside gene matches: 7. The germline CDR1 and CDR2 sequences are SGHRS and YFSETQ. The CDR3 is 16 residues long. CDR3 bases: TGCGCCAGCAGCGAAGGACTAGCGGGAAACACCTACGAGCAGTACTTC. Residues: CASSEGLAGNTYEQYF. Combining the CDR3 with reference TRBV5-1 and TRBJ2-7 gives the whole variable domain KAGVTQTPRYLIKTRGQQVTLSCSPISGHRSVSWYQQTPGQGLQFLFEYFSETQRNKGNFPGRFSGRQFSNSRSEMNVSTLELGDSALYLCASSEGLAGNTYEQYFGPGTRLTVT.

This clone was counted between two and nine times. The V gene is TRBV4-2, the J gene TRBJ2-3; 7 bases align to TRBD2. Germline-derived CDR1 and CDR2 are LGHNA and YNFKEQ. The CDR3 has 15 residues. V dropped 2 bases and J dropped 1; count of bases not matched to a gene: 3. CDR3 amino acids: CASSQSTSGTDTQYF. CDR3 DNA sequence: TGTGCCAGCAGCCAAAGTACTAGCGGCACAGATACGCAGTATTTT.

The chain couples TRBV7-3 to TRBJ2-3, with 7 bases lining up with TRBD2. V gave up 2 bases and J gave up 3 bases; unmatched junction bases: 5. The germline CDR1 and CDR2 sequences are SGHTA and FQGTGA. The CDR3 loop spans 15 amino acids. The CDR3 loop is CASSLLGSGTDTQYF. The CDR3 DNA reads TGTGCCAGCAGCTTATTGGGTAGCGGGACAGATACGCAGTATTTT.

The chain carries TRBV7-9 and TRBJ2-5; possible D gene TRBD1, 5 bases. Per germline, CDR1 SEHNR and CDR2 FQNEAQ (reference sequence). The CDR3 totals 17 residues. The V and J ends lost 5 bases and 4 bases respectively, with 23 bases between them. The CDR3 spells CASSDNRLRDGRETQYF. As DNA, the CDR3 is TGTGCCAGCAGCGATAACCGGCTCAGGGATGGCCGAGAGACCCAGTACTTC. The full variable domain, rest sourced from reference TRBV7-9 and TRBJ2-5, is DTGVSQNPRHKITKRGQNVTFRCDPISEHNRLYWYRQTLGQGPEFLTYFQNEAQLEKSRLLSDRFSAERPKGSFSTLEIQRTEQGDSAMYLCASSDNRLRDGRETQYFGPGTRLLVL.

In this sample, this clone turned up a few times. The chain joins TRBV2 to TRBJ2-5; D unresolved. The germline V and J ends were trimmed by 7 bases and 1 base, with 10 bases remaining between them. The CDR3 contains 13 residues. The V gene's germline CDR1 is SNHLY and CDR2 FYNNEI. The chain's CDR3 is CASIQEIQETQYF. CDR3 nucleotide sequence: TGTGCCAGCATTCAGGAGATCCAAGAGACCCAGTACTTC.

The chain employs TRBV16 and TRBJ1-1, with D maybe TRBD1 (6 bases). The CDR3 spans 15 residues. V shed 0 bases and J shed 3 bases, with 11 bases lying between them. Germline V gene lookup returns CDR1 KGHSY and CDR2 FQNENV. Here the CDR3 reads CASSQSGAGYTEAFF. The CDR3 bases are TGTGCCAGCAGCCAATCGGGGGCGGGTTACACTGAAGCTTTCTTT.

This clone was detected only a few times. The chain has TRBV7-6 and TRBJ2-7; the D is unclear. The CDR3 totals 14 residues. V was pared by 5 bases and J by 1 base, with 12 bases between. Germline V CDR1 and CDR2: SGHVS, FNYEAQ. The CDR3 nucleotides read TGTGCCAGCAGCCCCCTTCCTAGGTCCTACGAGCAGTACGTC. Translation gives CASSPLPRSYEQYV.

This clone has a handful of counts. The chain recombines TRBV5-1 with TRBJ2-4, with D perhaps TRBD2 (6 bases). CDR1 and CDR2 (germline): SGHRS, YFSETQ. V lost 0 bases to trimming and J lost 1 base, with 8 bases between them. This CDR3 is built from 15 residues. The CDR3 here is CASSLGAGAKNIQYF. In nucleotides, the CDR3 is TGCGCCAGCAGCTTGGGGGCGGGGGCCAAAAACATTCAGTACTTC.

The J gene is TRBJ1-2, the V gene TRBV18; tentative D call: TRBD1 (5 bases). V gave up 3 bases and J gave up 8 bases, with 13 bases separating them. The CDR3 covers 13 residues. CDR1 and CDR2 (germline): KGHSH, LQKENI. For the CDR3, the DNA is TGTGCCAGCTCACCGGGCAGGGCGGAAGGCTACACCTTC. Encoded protein: CASSPGRAEGYTF. The full variable domain, its missing parts supplied by reference TRBV18 and TRBJ1-2, is NAGVMQNPRHLVRRRGQEARLRCSPMKGHSHVYWYRQLPEEGLKFMVYLQKENIIDESGMPKERFSAEFPKEGPSILRIQQVVRGDSAAYFCASSPGRAEGYTFGSGTRLTVV.